There are a few counts of the clone carrying this T cell receptor (beta chain). This sample is drawn from a study of patients and donors after allogeneic stem cell transplantation. TCRdb used MiXCR to reprocess the RT-PCR reads, holding one entry per CDR3 protein. The sample consists of about a million distinct CDR3 sequences, more than 15% of them appearing once. Trimming shortened V by 4 bases and J by 0 bases, and 7 bases separated the two germline ends. Germline lookup yields CDR1 SQVTM and CDR2 ANQGSEA. The CDR3 totals 14 residues. The receptor's source is a human donor who was either an allogeneic HSCT recipient or a stem cell or donor lymphocyte infusion donor (not recorded which). It is not recorded whose cells these are; they may come from a transplant donor. Source material: blood, either unsorted or a sorted T cell fraction (not recorded which). This rearrangement joins TRBV29-1 to TRBJ2-6; D uncertain. CDR3 sequence: CSVVWSSGANVLTF. In DNA, the CDR3 is TGCAGCGTTGTATGGAGCTCTGGGGCCAACGTCCTGACTTTC.